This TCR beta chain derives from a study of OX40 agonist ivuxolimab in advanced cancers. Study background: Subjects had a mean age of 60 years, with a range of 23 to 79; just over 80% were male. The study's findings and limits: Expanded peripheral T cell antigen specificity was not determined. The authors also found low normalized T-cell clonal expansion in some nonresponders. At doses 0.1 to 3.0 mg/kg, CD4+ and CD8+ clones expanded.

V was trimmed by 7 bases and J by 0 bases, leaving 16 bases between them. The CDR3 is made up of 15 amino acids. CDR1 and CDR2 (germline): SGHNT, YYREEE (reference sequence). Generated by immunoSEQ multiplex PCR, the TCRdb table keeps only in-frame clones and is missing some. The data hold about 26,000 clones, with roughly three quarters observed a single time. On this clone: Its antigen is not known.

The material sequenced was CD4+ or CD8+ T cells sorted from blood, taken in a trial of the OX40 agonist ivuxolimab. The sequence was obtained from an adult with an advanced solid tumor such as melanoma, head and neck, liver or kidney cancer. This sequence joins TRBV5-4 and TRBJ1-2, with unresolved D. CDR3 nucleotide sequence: TGTGCCAGCCAGCGTAACGGCAATACTAACTATGGCTACACCTTC. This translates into CASQRNGNTNYGYTF.